Sequencing of this T cell receptor beta chain was carried out in a study of regulatory T cells. The germline V gene has CDR1 MDHEN and CDR2 SYDVKM. The CDR3 consists of 14 residues. V gave up 2 bases and J gave up 1 base; unmatched junction bases: 2. Study-level results: In patients, unique TRB V-J pairs were restricted and V/J usage skewed, especially in Tregs. Hydrophobic residues at CDR3 positions 6 and 7 were enriched in conventional CD4+ T cells of CD3G-deficient patients.

Primers: 52 TRBV forward and 13 TRBJ reverse. The assay was immunoSEQ multiplex PCR, and TCRdb's table has in-frame clones only and misses some. The sample shows over 30,000 clones, roughly 92% of them seen only once. Remarks on this clone: Its antigen remains unidentified. At the DNA level, this CDR3 is encoded by other sequences in the same sample as well.

This receptor was taken from a child younger than 10 with CD3G deficiency. The chain joins TRBV28 to TRBJ2-7; 7 bases are a match to TRBD2. Sequencing used conventional CD4+ T cells sorted from blood. The CDR3 coding sequence is TGTGCCAGCAGTTTAGGGGGAGGGTCCTACGAGCAGTACTTC. Translation: CASSLGGGSYEQYF.